These 25 T cell receptor beta chains originate from one sample sequenced in a study of shared clonotypes between healthy human individuals (dated by TCRdb to 2019 to 2021). To prepare the library, the immunoSEQ multiplex PCR assay was applied. Sourced from immuneACCESS, this table was stored by TCRdb with only in-frame sequences that have V and J called. A share of the clones is absent; for the studies checked, an unresolved V gene accounts for under half, and the remainder has no known explanation. For this sample there are about 2,500,000 clones; around 90% appear just once. Jointly, the top ten make up 0.11% to 0.15% of the sample. Input material: naive CD4+ T cells sorted from blood. This sample's cell subset or site label indicates: CD45RA+ positively selected. Source of these receptors: a young man in good health.

The J gene is TRBJ2-1, the V gene TRBV7-6, with 9 positions matching TRBD2. V shed 2 bases and J 4 bases; nucleotides not matched to a gene: 15. Germline lookup yields CDR1 SGHVS and CDR2 FNYEAQ. CDR3 length: 19 amino acids. In nucleotides, the CDR3 is TGTGCCAGCAGCTTATATCAAAGATATAGCGGGAGTCGATACAATGAGCAGTTCTTC. As protein: CASSLYQRYSGSRYNEQFF.

In the case of this clone: The sample carries other DNA sequences with the same CDR3. The CDR3 is CASSLAREETQYF. CDR3 nucleotides: TGTGCCAGCAGCTTGGCTCGGGAAGAGACCCAGTACTTC. J is TRBJ2-5 and V is TRBV5-4; D is ambiguous. The CDR3 covers 13 residues. Deletions cut 0 bases from V and 3 bases from J, with 6 bases between. Germline lookup yields CDR1 SGHNT and CDR2 YYREEE (reference sequence).

A remark on this clone: Other nucleotide sequences in the sample specify the same CDR3. The chain is built from TRBV7-2 and TRBJ1-1; possibly TRBD1 for D (5 bases). CDR1 SGHTA and CDR2 FQGNSA come from the germline V gene. V was clipped by 4 bases and J by 5 bases, with 11 bases between them. CDR3 length: 13 amino acids. The CDR3 coding sequence is TGTGCCAGCAGCTCCCAGGGCCGGACTGAAGCTTTCTTT. It translates to CASSSQGRTEAFF.

The gene calls are TRBV5-1 and TRBJ1-2; 7 bases align to TRBD1. The ends lost 4 bases at V and 2 bases at J; junction bases unmatched: 2. Germline lookup yields CDR1 SGHRS and CDR2 YFSETQ. The CDR3 has 13 amino acids. The CDR3 nucleotides read TGCGCCAGCAGCCAGGACAGGAACTATGGCTACACCTTC. It translates to CASSQDRNYGYTF.

V and J are TRBV23-1 and TRBJ1-2; possible D gene TRBD1, 5 bases. TRBV23-1 is sorted into the ORF group, with uncertain function. V was pared by 2 bases and J by 4 bases, with 20 bases between. The CDR3 contains 17 residues. The CDR3 here is CASSQRAGPQGPYGYTF. CDR3 nucleotides: TGCGCCAGCAGTCAAAGGGCAGGTCCGCAGGGACCCTATGGCTACACCTTC.

The chain recombines TRBV10-2 with TRBJ2-7; 11 bases line up with TRBD2. CDR3 length: 15 amino acids. Unmatched junction bases numbered 9, after V lost 9 bases and J lost 2 bases. CDR1 is WSHSY and CDR2 is SAAADI in the germline V gene. Here the CDR3 reads CASSRRGLAAYEQYF. In nucleotides, the CDR3 is TGCGCCAGTTCGAGGAGGGGACTAGCGGCCTACGAGCAGTACTTC.

The rearrangement joins TRBV11-2 to TRBJ2-2; D remains unclear. Germline assignment: CDR1 SGHAT and CDR2 FQNNGV. The CDR3 has 16 amino acids. V was pared by 2 bases and J by 0 bases, with 10 bases between. In nucleotides, the CDR3 is TGTGCCAGCAGCTTATCTATGGCCGCGAACACCGGGGAGCTGTTTTTT. Its protein product is CASSLSMAANTGELFF.

The J gene is TRBJ2-7, the V gene TRBV6-5; TRBD1 agrees at 8 bases. Germline CDR1 MNHEY, CDR2 SVGAGI. This CDR3 region has 13 residues. Germline trimming cut 6 bases from V and 3 bases from J; bases unmatched to any gene: 4. The CDR3 region is CASRTGVLYEQYF. CDR3 sequence (DNA): TGTGCCAGCAGGACAGGGGTCCTCTACGAGCAGTACTTC.

Here the CDR3 DNA reads TGTGCCAGCAGTTTAAATAGCAGGAATGAAAAACTGTTTTTT. Translating it yields CASSLNSRNEKLFF. This chain uses TRBV28 with TRBJ1-4, with D unclear. The CDR3 has 14 residues. From germline, CDR1 is MDHEN and CDR2 SYDVKM. Trimming removed 2 bases at V and 5 bases at J, with 9 bases between.

The rearrangement links TRBV5-1 to TRBJ1-4, with 7 bases lining up with TRBD1. The germline V gene encodes CDR1 SGHRS and CDR2 YFSETQ. The CDR3 has 13 amino acids. The junction had 2 bases not matched to a gene; V was cut back by 5 bases and J by 4 bases. CDR3 loop: CASRRDSNEKLFF. The CDR3 nucleotides read TGCGCCAGCAGGAGGGACAGTAATGAAAAACTGTTTTTT.

This clone came up once. In the same sample, other DNA sequences code for this CDR3. V gene TRBV27 combines with J gene TRBJ1-1; D may be TRBD1 (6 bases). V lost 0 bases and J 5 bases, leaving 7 bases between the germline ends. In germline, CDR1 is MNHEY, CDR2 SMNVEV (reference sequence). The CDR3 has 13 amino acids. CDR3 loop: CASSLSQGTEAFF. The CDR3 DNA sequence: TGTGCCAGCAGTTTATCTCAGGGGACTGAAGCTTTCTTT.

With regard to this clone: The sample carries other DNA sequences with the same CDR3. V is TRBV28 and J is TRBJ2-7; D assignment may be TRBD1 or TRBD2 (5 bases each). The CDR3 extends over 13 amino acids. V lost 2 bases and J 3 bases, leaving 8 bases between the germline ends. Germline V gives CDR1 MDHEN, CDR2 SYDVKM. CDR3 DNA: TGTGCCAGCAGTTTACCAGGGAGCTACGAGCAGTACTTC. Its protein product is CASSLPGSYEQYF.

Remarks on this clone: This CDR3 is also generated by other DNA sequences in the sample. The chain combines TRBV5-1 with TRBJ1-5; 9 bases are shared with TRBD1. V was clipped by 0 bases and J by 7 bases; unmatched bases: 5. This CDR3 is 15 amino acids long. Germline assignment: CDR1 SGHRS and CDR2 YFSETQ. This CDR3 is CASSLGTGVGQPQHF. In nucleotides, the CDR3 is TGCGCCAGCAGCTTGGGGACAGGGGTTGGCCAGCCCCAGCATTTT.

The chain couples TRBV2 to TRBJ2-5; 7 nucleotides line up with TRBD2. The CDR3 is 15 amino acids. Germline assignment: CDR1 SNHLY and CDR2 FYNNEI. Trimming at V came to 1 base and at J to 5 bases, leaving 7 bases not matched to a gene. The CDR3 DNA reads as TGTGCCAGCAGTGAAGAGGCCGGGAGGTTGGAGACCCAGTACTTC. This translates into CASSEEAGRLETQYF.

V and J are TRBV7-2 and TRBJ2-7, with D possibly being TRBD2 (5 bases). Trimming removed 1 base from V and 3 bases from J, with 13 bases in between. CDR1 is SGHTA and CDR2 is FQGNSA in the germline V gene. This CDR3 region has 15 residues. The CDR3: CASSLDVAKVYEQYF. In DNA, the CDR3 is TGTGCCAGCAGCTTAGACGTAGCGAAGGTCTACGAGCAGTACTTC.

V is TRBV6-1 and J is TRBJ2-3, with D possibly TRBD1 on 7 matching bases. The CDR3 has 16 amino acids. Germline loops: CDR1 MNHNS, CDR2 SASEGT. The V end was cut by 1 base, the J end by 4 bases, with 15 bases between. CDR3 amino acids: CASSEVGGGVADTQYF. The CDR3 DNA sequence: TGTGCCAGCAGTGAAGTCGGAGGGGGCGTTGCAGATACGCAGTATTTT.

As for this clone: The same CDR3 also results from other DNA sequences found in this sample. The gene calls are TRBV30 and TRBJ2-5; TRBD1 might be the D (6 bases). V shed 1 base and J shed 4 bases, with 7 bases lying between them. From germline, CDR1 is GTSNPN and CDR2 SVGIG (reference sequence). This CDR3 spans 12 amino acids. CDR3 protein: CAWSGGPETQYF. The DNA of the CDR3 is TGTGCCTGGAGTGGGGGGCCAGAGACCCAGTACTTC.

The chain combines TRBV6-5 with TRBJ1-3; the D is unclear. The CDR3 runs 16 residues. Germline CDR1 MNHEY, CDR2 SVGAGI. V was pared by 0 bases and J by 1 base, with 10 bases between. CDR3 region: CASSYSNRGSGNTIYF. DNA for the CDR3: TGTGCCAGCAGTTACTCTAACCGGGGATCTGGAAACACCATATATTTT.

V and J are TRBV9 and TRBJ2-3, with a possible D match to TRBD1 (6 bases). The length of the CDR3 is 15 residues. Trimming left V 7 bases short and J 1 base short, with 16 bases between. Germline V gene lookup returns CDR1 SGDLS and CDR2 YYNGEE. This chain's CDR3 is CASSGDTLRTDTQYF. CDR3 sequence (DNA): TGTGCCAGCTCTGGGGACACACTCCGCACAGATACGCAGTATTTT. The variable domain in full, completed from reference TRBV9 and TRBJ2-3, reads DSGVTQTPKHLITATGQRVTLRCSPRSGDLSVYWYQQSLDQGLQFLIQYYNGEERAKGNILERFSAQQFPDLHSELNLSSLELGDSALYFCASSGDTLRTDTQYFGPGTRLTVL.

The rearrangement uses TRBV10-2 and TRBJ2-3; no firm D call. The CDR3 extends over 11 amino acids. V shed 4 bases and J shed 6 bases, with 5 bases lying between them. Germline CDR1 and CDR2: WSHSY and SAAADI. The CDR3 nucleotides read TGCGCCAGCAGTGTAGAGGATACGCAGTATTTT. It codes for CASSVEDTQYF.

This chain links TRBV6-6 with TRBJ2-7, with a possible D match to TRBD2 (5 bases). The CDR3 is 13 amino acids. The V end was cut by 2 bases, the J end by 5 bases, with 10 bases between. CDR1 is MNHNY and CDR2 is SVGAGI in the germline V gene (reference sequence). CDR3 region: CASSYRERDEQYF. As DNA, the CDR3 is TGTGCCAGCAGTTACCGAGAGAGGGACGAGCAGTACTTC.

J is TRBJ2-5 and V is TRBV25-1, with D tentatively TRBD1 or TRBD2 (5 bases each). CDR1 MGHDK and CDR2 SYGVNS come from the germline V gene. The CDR3 runs to 14 residues. Trimming removed 2 bases at V and 5 bases at J, with 12 bases between. CDR3 loop: CASSEPGGLETQYF. CDR3 in DNA: TGTGCCAGCAGTGAACCTGGGGGTTTGGAGACCCAGTACTTC. The variable domain in full, completed from reference TRBV25-1 and TRBJ2-5, reads EADIYQTPRYLVIGTGKKITLECSQTMGHDKMYWYQQDPGMELHLIHYSYGVNSTEKGDLSSESTVSRIRTEHFPLTLESARPSHTSQYLCASSEPGGLETQYFGPGTRLLVL.

The rearrangement joins TRBV11-1 to TRBJ1-2; TRBD1 matches 11 bases. J lost 8 bases, V lost 5 bases, and 10 bases had no gene match. The CDR3 spans 15 residues. In germline, CDR1 is SGHAT, CDR2 FQDESV (reference sequence). CDR3 sequence (DNA): TGTGCCAGCAGCCCTCGGACAGGGGGCTGGGGCGGCTACACCTTC. The encoded protein is CASSPRTGGWGGYTF.

Worth noting for this clone: This sample also contains other DNA sequences that code for the same CDR3. The rearrangement uses TRBV5-8 and TRBJ2-5; D is perhaps TRBD1 (6 bases). The CDR3 contains 14 residues. Looked up from germline, CDR1 is SGHTS and CDR2 is YDEGEE. V lost 1 base, J lost 1 base, and 8 bases lay in between. The CDR3: CASSLTGSQETQYF. CDR3 bases: TGTGCCAGCAGCTTGACAGGGTCCCAAGAGACCCAGTACTTC.

Comments on this clone: At the DNA level, this CDR3 is encoded by other sequences in the same sample as well. The rearrangement links TRBV5-1 to TRBJ2-1; 10 bases fit TRBD2. V dropped 0 bases and J dropped 4; count of bases not matched to a gene: 1. Germline CDR1 reads SGHRS; CDR2 reads YFSETQ. There are 15 residues in the CDR3. Here the CDR3 DNA reads TGCGCCAGCAGCTTGGAACTAGCGGGATACAATGAGCAGTTCTTC. Its translation is CASSLELAGYNEQFF.